The 30 T cell receptor beta chains presented below share a single source sample, sequenced in a study of blood T cell repertoires in COVID-19. Method: immunoSEQ multiplex PCR; TCRdb's copy keeps in-frame clones and lacks some. The repertoire consists of 400,000 to 450,000 clones, with approximately 90% occurring once and the leading ten covering roughly 0.78%. The source material was peripheral blood. The receptors stem from a man between 18 and 29 years old with COVID-19, enrolled during active disease.

The CDR3 spells CASASGGDYEQYF. CDR3 coding DNA: TGTGCCAGCGCCTCCGGGGGTGACTACGAGCAGTACTTC. The rearrangement links TRBV27 to TRBJ2-7; D possibly corresponds to TRBD2 (6 bases). The CDR3 sequence is 13 residues long. V shed 8 bases and J shed 3 bases, with 14 bases lying between them. Germline values: CDR1 MNHEY, CDR2 SMNVEV (reference sequence).

The V call is TRBV2, the J call TRBJ2-7, with TRBD2 identical over 11 bases. The CDR3 sequence is 15 residues long. CDR1 SNHLY and CDR2 FYNNEI come from the germline V gene. V was pared by 6 bases and J by 4 bases, with 8 bases of the junction left unmatched. In DNA form, the CDR3 reads TGTGCCAGCAGCGCACTAGCGGGAGTCCAATACGAGCAGTACTTC. Encoded protein: CASSALAGVQYEQYF.

The chain carries TRBV7-9 and TRBJ2-3; D gene unclear. V gave up 2 bases and J gave up 3 bases, with 3 bases separating them. In germline, CDR1 is SEHNR, CDR2 FQNEAQ (reference sequence). The CDR3 consists of 12 residues. The CDR3 here is CASSLQTDTQYF. CDR3 bases: TGTGCCAGCAGCTTACAGACAGATACGCAGTATTTT.

This chain connects TRBV5-1 to TRBJ1-2, with TRBD1 as a possible D gene (5 bases). The germline V gene has CDR1 SGHRS and CDR2 YFSETQ. The CDR3 is made up of 11 amino acids. V was pared by 4 bases and J by 5 bases, with 6 bases between. The CDR3 loop reads CASSRGYGYTF. The CDR3 nucleotides are TGCGCCAGCAGCCGGGGGTATGGCTACACCTTC.

The sample holds one count of this clone. The rearrangement joins TRBV11-2 to TRBJ2-3; tentative D call: TRBD2 (6 bases). The CDR3 has 14 residues. The V gene's germline CDR1 is SGHAT and CDR2 FQNNGV. V shed 4 bases and J shed 4 bases, with 12 bases lying between them. DNA for the CDR3: TGTGCCAGCAGCTCCGCGGGGTTCCCAGATACGCAGTATTTT. Translating gives CASSSAGFPDTQYF. The full variable domain, completed using reference TRBV11-2 and TRBJ2-3, is EAGVAQSPRYKIIEKRQSVAFWCNPISGHATLYWYQQILGQGPKLLIQFQNNGVVDDSQLPKDRFSAERLKGVDSTLKIQPAKLEDSAVYLCASSSAGFPDTQYFGPGTRLTVL.

V gene TRBV27 combines with J gene TRBJ2-2, with 11 bases lining up with TRBD2. The CDR3 consists of 15 residues. V trimming: 7 bases; J trimming: 6 bases; junction bases outside the gene matches: 7. The germline CDR1 and CDR2 sequences are MNHEY and SMNVEV (reference sequence). The CDR3 here is CASKFLAGGPGELFF. DNA of the CDR3: TGTGCCAGCAAGTTTCTAGCGGGGGGCCCCGGGGAGCTGTTTTTT.

The gene calls are TRBV7-9 and TRBJ2-2; perhaps TRBD1 as D (5 bases). Germline V gives CDR1 SEHNR, CDR2 FQNEAQ (reference sequence). V lost 0 bases to trimming and J lost 5 bases, with 16 bases between them. This CDR3 has 17 amino acids. This chain's CDR3 is CASSLAVTGSGTGELFF. The CDR3 nucleotides read TGTGCCAGCAGCTTAGCGGTAACAGGAAGTGGGACCGGGGAGCTGTTTTTT.

V and J are TRBV6-5 and TRBJ1-6, with no clear D. V was shortened by 0 bases and J by 7 bases, with 7 bases between the two germline ends. The CDR3 loop spans 14 amino acids. The germline gives CDR1 MNHEY, CDR2 SVGAGI. In nucleotides, the CDR3 is TGTGCCAGCAGTTACTCGAGTCGGAATTCACCCCTCCACTTT. Translated: CASSYSSRNSPLHF.

V gene TRBV2 combines with J gene TRBJ1-2; 8 positions match TRBD1. Looked up from germline, CDR1 is SNHLY and CDR2 is FYNNEI. The CDR3 loop spans 17 amino acids. V lost 5 bases and J lost 2; bases outside the gene matches: 13. The CDR3 nucleotides read TGTGCCAGCAGTTTGATTAGAGACAGGGGTCAGAACTATGGCTACACCTTC. It codes for CASSLIRDRGQNYGYTF.

As concerns this clone: A read error may produce the germline difference seen at one junction end. The chain has TRBV6-5 and TRBJ1-1, with no clear D. Germline values: CDR1 MNHEY, CDR2 SVGAGI. The CDR3 spans 15 residues. The CDR3 reads CASRYYGKVNTEAFF. CDR3 nucleotides: TGTGCCAGCAGGTACTACGGGAAAGTGAACACTGAAGCTTTCTTT.

V usage is TRBV24-1 and J usage is TRBJ2-1, with TRBD1 as a possible D gene (6 bases). V was clipped by 6 bases and J by 0 bases, with 8 bases between them. CDR1 is KGHDR, CDR2 SFDVKD, per germline. This CDR3 contains 14 residues. CDR3 region: CATSQGGSYNEQFF. The CDR3 DNA sequence: TGTGCCACCAGTCAAGGGGGCTCCTACAATGAGCAGTTCTTC.

This chain connects TRBV2 to TRBJ1-3, with 9 bases matching TRBD1. From germline, CDR1 is SNHLY and CDR2 FYNNEI. CDR3 length equals 14 residues. Trimming at V came to 6 bases and at J to 0 bases, leaving 0 bases not matched to a gene. CDR3 DNA sequence: TGTGCCAGCAGGGGACAGGGCTCTGGAAACACCATATATTTT. Translation: CASRGQGSGNTIYF.

The gene calls are TRBV19 and TRBJ2-1; TRBD2 might be the D (7 bases). The germline V gene encodes CDR1 LNHDA and CDR2 SQIVND (reference sequence). This CDR3 comprises 17 residues. V was clipped by 3 bases and J by 4 bases, with 19 bases between them. The CDR3 coding sequence is TGTGCCAGTAGTATCCCTCCTTTTGCGGGGGCGTACAATGAGCAGTTCTTC. This codes for CASSIPPFAGAYNEQFF.

This chain's CDR3 is CASSEIRSSRAYEQYF. The CDR3, as DNA: TGTGCCAGCAGTGAAATTAGGTCTAGCAGAGCCTACGAGCAGTACTTC. V usage is TRBV2 and J usage is TRBJ2-7; TRBD2 might be the D (5 bases). This CDR3 is built from 16 residues. Per the germline V gene, CDR1 is SNHLY and CDR2 is FYNNEI. Trimming shortened V by 2 bases and J by 2 bases, and 16 bases separated the two germline ends.

CDR3 region: CASSQRSRGRIHYNEQFF. CDR3 sequence (DNA): TGTGCCAGCAGCCAAAGGTCCCGCGGGAGGATACACTACAATGAGCAGTTCTTC. The chain recombines TRBV3-1 (or the pseudogene TRBV3-2) with TRBJ2-1; the match to TRBD2 covers 8 bases. V shed 2 bases and J 3 bases; nucleotides not matched to a gene: 12. This CDR3 spans 18 amino acids. Germline assignment: CDR1 LGHDT and CDR2 YNNKEL (reference sequence).

The rearrangement uses TRBV19 and TRBJ2-7; perhaps TRBD2 as D (5 bases). This CDR3 comprises 14 residues. Germline-derived CDR1 and CDR2 are LNHDA and SQIVND (reference sequence). Trimming took 3 bases from V and 0 from J, leaving 9 bases between them. This chain's CDR3 is CASSMRGNSYEQYF. The CDR3 DNA reads TGTGCCAGTAGTATGCGAGGGAACTCCTACGAGCAGTACTTC.

The J gene is TRBJ2-3, the V gene TRBV5-1; TRBD2 aligns across 14 bases. Germline values: CDR1 SGHRS, CDR2 YFSETQ. The CDR3 has 16 residues. J gave up 7 bases and V 4 bases, and 8 bases lay outside the gene matches. This chain's CDR3 is CASSGGTSGSTNTQYF. DNA for the CDR3: TGCGCCAGCAGCGGGGGGACTAGCGGGAGTACAAATACGCAGTATTTT.

The chain joins TRBV6-5 to TRBJ1-6; D possibly corresponds to TRBD1 (6 bases). V gave up 6 bases and J gave up 7 bases, with 16 bases separating them. From germline, CDR1 is MNHEY and CDR2 SVGAGI. There are 15 residues in the CDR3. In DNA, the CDR3 is TGTGCCAGCAGGGCGGGGGCTGGGGTGAATTCACCCCTCCACTTT. Encoded protein: CASRAGAGVNSPLHF.

With regard to this clone: The sample carries other DNA sequences with the same CDR3. The V gene is TRBV12-3 or TRBV12-4, the J gene TRBJ1-2; D is possibly TRBD1 (5 bases). Trimming shortened V by 3 bases and J by 2 bases, and 7 bases separated the two germline ends. This CDR3 has 13 amino acids. In DNA, the CDR3 is TGTGCCAGCAGTTTGGGGCTGAACTATGGCTACACCTTC. This translates into CASSLGLNYGYTF.

V gene TRBV7-9 combines with J gene TRBJ2-5; D gene ambiguous. Germline CDR1 reads SEHNR; CDR2 reads FQNEAQ (reference sequence). The V and J ends lost 7 bases and 5 bases respectively, with 20 bases between them. The CDR3 is 15 residues long. The CDR3 DNA sequence: TGTGCCAGCAACGATCTGGGCTCCCGATCGGAGACCCAGTACTTC. Its translation is CASNDLGSRSETQYF.

The chain recombines TRBV11-3 with TRBJ2-7, with D possibly matching TRBD1 (6 bases). Germline loops: CDR1 SGHNT, CDR2 YENEEA. The CDR3 loop spans 13 amino acids. V was shortened by 2 bases and J by 2 bases, with 7 bases between the two germline ends. DNA for the CDR3: TGTGCCAGCAGCTTAAGGGGGACCTACGAGCAGTACTTC. Its protein is CASSLRGTYEQYF.

The CDR3 DNA reads as TGTGCCAGCAGCTATAGGGACAACTACCAAGAGACCCAGTACTTC. This encodes CASSYRDNYQETQYF. This chain uses TRBV7-9 with TRBJ2-5; maybe TRBD1 (6 bases). The CDR3 is 15 residues long. CDR1 is SEHNR and CDR2 is FQNEAQ in the germline V gene (reference sequence). Deletions cut 4 bases from V and 0 bases from J, with 12 bases between.

The chain couples TRBV12-3 or TRBV12-4 to TRBJ2-5; perhaps TRBD2 as D (5 bases). CDR3 size: 13 residues. Deletions cut 5 bases from V and 5 bases from J, with 12 bases between. CDR3 in DNA: TGTGCCAGCAGTCACGGGGATTTGGAGACCCAGTACTTC. Translated: CASSHGDLETQYF.

The J gene is TRBJ2-5, the V gene TRBV11-2; 10 bases match TRBD1. V shed 6 bases and J 5 bases; nucleotides not matched to a gene: 18. Per germline, CDR1 SGHAT and CDR2 FQNNGV. The CDR3 sequence is 18 residues long. CDR3: CASSSPRTGGHPKETQYF. The CDR3 region has the DNA TGTGCCAGCAGTTCACCCCGGACAGGGGGGCACCCAAAGGAGACCCAGTACTTC.

The chain uses TRBV5-1 and TRBJ2-3; D remains unclear. Germline V lookup: CDR1 SGHRS, CDR2 YFSETQ. The CDR3 is made up of 15 amino acids. The V end lost 0 bases, the J end lost 2 bases, and 10 bases lay between the germline ends. DNA of the CDR3: TGCGCCAGCAGCTTGGGTAGCACAACCACAGATACGCAGTATTTT. Translating it yields CASSLGSTTTDTQYF. Full variable domain (outside the CDR3, taken from reference TRBV5-1 and TRBJ2-3): KAGVTQTPRYLIKTRGQQVTLSCSPISGHRSVSWYQQTPGQGLQFLFEYFSETQRNKGNFPGRFSGRQFSNSRSEMNVSTLELGDSALYLCASSLGSTTTDTQYFGPGTRLTVL.

This chain links TRBV18 with TRBJ2-1; 14 bases match TRBD2. Germline CDR1 KGHSH, CDR2 LQKENI. The CDR3 totals 16 residues. V gave up 2 bases and J gave up 7 bases; unmatched junction bases: 4. CDR3 loop: CASSPGTSGSWNEQFF. CDR3 coding DNA: TGTGCCAGCTCACCAGGGACTAGCGGGAGCTGGAATGAGCAGTTCTTC.

CDR3 in amino acids: CASTTGGQANYGYTF. CDR3 DNA: TGTGCCAGCACCACGGGGGGCCAAGCTAACTATGGCTACACCTTC. The chain couples TRBV6-6 to TRBJ1-2; TRBD1 is a possible D gene (6 bases). V dropped 7 bases and J dropped 0 bases, with 15 bases sitting between them. CDR3 length equals 15 residues. Looked up from germline, CDR1 is MNHNY and CDR2 is SVGAGI (reference sequence).

The chain employs TRBV7-2 and TRBJ2-5; TRBD2 is a possible D gene (6 bases). Germline CDR1 SGHTA, CDR2 FQGNSA. Trimming took off 3 bases at V and 0 bases at J, with 11 bases between the two ends. This CDR3 has 15 residues. The DNA of the CDR3 is TGTGCCAGCAGCTTCCCCGCGGGGAACCAAGAGACCCAGTACTTC. It yields the protein CASSFPAGNQETQYF.

This clone has a handful of counts. This chain connects TRBV5-3 to TRBJ2-7; TRBD1 agrees at 7 bases. TRBV5-3 is sorted into the ORF group, with uncertain function. There are 14 residues in the CDR3. The V segment lost 6 bases and the J segment 2 bases; nucleotides outside the gene matches: 8. The CDR3 nucleotides are TGTGCCAGAACCCCAGGGGGTCCCGCCTACGAGCAGTACTTC. This codes for CARTPGGPAYEQYF.

This chain links TRBV15 with TRBJ2-7; 8 bases line up with TRBD1. The V gene end was trimmed by 2 bases and the J gene end by 2 bases; junction bases not matched to a gene: 8. Germline CDR1 is LNHNV and CDR2 is YYDKDF (reference sequence). The CDR3 spans 16 residues. The CDR3 is CATSRYQGAPTYEQYF. In DNA, the CDR3 is TGTGCCACCAGCAGATATCAGGGGGCCCCTACCTACGAGCAGTACTTC.